The next 27 T cell receptor beta chains were all read from a single sample in a study of human T cells and chemical hapten exposure. TCRdb reanalysed the RACE reads using MiXCR and keeps one entry per CDR3 protein. The table includes 180,000 or so distinct CDR3 sequences, roughly 15% detected once. Regarding time point: patch test 1, 2 weeks after DPC sensitization. Treatment described: therapeutic diphenylcyclopropenone sensitization with weekly scalp DPC. The specimen was whole blood, collected in connection with sensitization to the hapten diphenylcyclopropenone (DPC). These receptor sequences come from a woman in her twenties or thirties with alopecia areata. Some clones in this sample may be carry-over from other donors' samples.

This rearrangement joins TRBV11-1 to TRBJ1-1; 10 positions match TRBD1. Germline CDR1 SGHAT, CDR2 FQDESV (reference sequence). The trim removed 6 bases at V and 4 bases at J, leaving 11 bases unmatched. The CDR3 has 16 residues. The CDR3 spells CASRETTWTGGTEAFF. The CDR3 DNA reads TGTGCCAGCAGGGAAACCACTTGGACAGGGGGCACTGAAGCTTTCTTT.

This clonotype was seen a handful of times. The gene calls are TRBV12-3 or TRBV12-4 and TRBJ1-5; D unclear. Trimming removed 7 bases at V and 1 base at J, with 17 bases between. The CDR3 loop spans 16 amino acids. The CDR3 nucleotides read TGTGCCAGCACCTTGTCGGGTGGAGGGAGCAATCAGCCCCAGCATTTT. Amino acid sequence: CASTLSGGGSNQPQHF.

The chain recombines TRBV7-9 with TRBJ2-5; D gene uncertain. CDR1 and CDR2 from the germline V gene are SEHNR and FQNEAQ (reference sequence). Trimming removed 5 bases at V and 2 bases at J, with 6 bases between. The CDR3 runs to 12 residues. CDR3 nucleotides: TGTGCCAGCAGCCAAACTCAAGAGACCCAGTACTTC. Protein: CASSQTQETQYF.

The CDR3 region is CASSPTGASGNTIYF. Here the CDR3 DNA reads TGTGCCAGCAGCCCGACGGGGGCAAGTGGAAACACCATATATTTT. The chain employs TRBV7-6 and TRBJ1-3; D may be TRBD1 (6 bases). This CDR3 spans 15 amino acids. V was trimmed by 5 bases and J by 3 bases, leaving 14 bases between them. Germline values: CDR1 SGHVS, CDR2 FNYEAQ.

The chain recombines TRBV28 with TRBJ1-5; D is undetermined. The V end was cut by 7 bases, the J end by 5 bases, with 12 bases between. The CDR3 is 13 amino acids. CDR1 is MDHEN, CDR2 SYDVKM, per germline. CDR3 in amino acids: CASTIGIYQPQHF. As DNA, the CDR3 is TGTGCCAGCACCATCGGGATTTATCAGCCCCAGCATTTT.

This chain links TRBV2 with TRBJ2-1; D might be TRBD1 or TRBD2, each matching 5 bases. Trimming shortened V by 8 bases and J by 10 bases, and 21 bases separated the two germline ends. Per germline, CDR1 SNHLY and CDR2 FYNNEI. The CDR3 extends over 14 amino acids. Here the CDR3 reads CASGFGDPLDEQFF. The CDR3, as DNA: TGTGCCAGCGGGTTTGGGGACCCTTTGGACGAGCAGTTCTTC.

This clonotype was counted between two and nine times. V usage is TRBV6-2 or TRBV6-3 and J usage is TRBJ1-1, with D maybe TRBD1 (6 bases). CDR1 MNHEY and CDR2 SVGEGT come from the germline V gene. The V gene lost 2 bases and the J gene lost 0 bases, with 16 bases spanning the gap. This CDR3 region has 17 residues. The CDR3 loop reads CASSYPQGLGMNTEAFF. As DNA, the CDR3 is TGTGCCAGCAGTTACCCACAGGGTCTCGGAATGAACACTGAAGCTTTCTTT.

This clonotype has just a few counts. The rearrangement links TRBV10-3 to TRBJ1-6; D is unresolved. The CDR3 is 15 amino acids. Germline V gene lookup returns CDR1 ENHRY and CDR2 SYGVKD. The V end lost 0 bases, the J end lost 0 bases, and 3 bases lay between the germline ends. The CDR3 sequence is CAISESGSYNSPLHF. The CDR3 DNA sequence: TGTGCCATCAGTGAGTCGGGCTCCTATAATTCACCCCTCCACTTT.

The genes are TRBV7-9 and TRBJ1-1; D is unclear. Germline V gene data show CDR1 as SEHNR and CDR2 as FQNEAQ (reference sequence). This CDR3 spans 14 amino acids. V was trimmed by 0 bases and J by 1 base, leaving 6 bases between them. Here the CDR3 reads CASSLAVTNTEAFF. CDR3 coding DNA: TGTGCCAGCAGCTTAGCGGTAACGAACACTGAAGCTTTCTTT.

This clonotype was picked up a small number of times. This rearrangement joins TRBV27 to TRBJ2-7; D possibly corresponds to TRBD2 (6 bases). V gave up 3 bases and J gave up 1 base, with 10 bases separating them. The CDR3 is 14 amino acids. CDR1 MNHEY and CDR2 SMNVEV come from the germline V gene (reference sequence). The DNA for the CDR3 is TGTGCCAGCAGTTTGTTCGGAGGGTCCTACGAGCAGTACTTC. Encoded protein: CASSLFGGSYEQYF.

The DNA of the CDR3 is TGCAGTGCTAGTAACAGGGACCCCTACGAGCAGTACTTC. It is translated as CSASNRDPYEQYF. The chain couples TRBV20-1 to TRBJ2-7, with D perhaps TRBD1 (6 bases). Trimming left V 3 bases short and J 2 bases short, with 11 bases between. The CDR3 consists of 13 residues. Germline CDR1 reads DFQATT; CDR2 reads SNEGSKA (reference sequence).

This clonotype was observed a few times. The J gene is TRBJ2-1, the V gene TRBV5-1; tentative D call: TRBD2 (5 bases). This CDR3 contains 14 residues. The germline gives CDR1 SGHRS, CDR2 YFSETQ. Trimming removed 5 bases at V and 5 bases at J, with 14 bases between. Written as DNA, the CDR3 is TGCGCCAGCAGGTCGGAGGACGTCGACAATGAGCAGTTCTTC. Its protein is CASRSEDVDNEQFF.

This clonotype was seen more than once but under ten times. The V and J genes are TRBV11-3 and TRBJ2-3, with TRBD1 matching 10 bases. The germline V gene encodes CDR1 SGHNT and CDR2 YENEEA. V lost 1 base and J lost 2; bases outside the gene matches: 3. The CDR3 has 16 residues. This chain's CDR3 is CASSLGQGAPTDTQYF. The CDR3 coding sequence is TGTGCCAGCAGCTTAGGACAGGGGGCCCCCACAGATACGCAGTATTTT.

The genes are TRBV7-2 and TRBJ2-5; no definite D call. Germline lookup yields CDR1 SGHTA and CDR2 FQGNSA. V was clipped by 8 bases and J by 3 bases, with 7 bases between them. The CDR3 runs 11 residues. The CDR3 spells CASGMEETQYF. The CDR3 DNA reads TGTGCCAGCGGTATGGAAGAGACCCAGTACTTC.

The CDR3 protein is CARGEGSGANVLTF. Here the CDR3 DNA reads TGTGCCCGAGGAGAAGGGAGTGGGGCCAACGTCCTGACTTTC. The chain joins TRBV6-1 to TRBJ2-6; D may be TRBD2 (5 bases). Trimming pared 11 bases from V and 3 bases from J, leaving 14 bases between. Germline V gene sequence: CDR1 MNHNS, CDR2 SASEGT. The CDR3 runs to 14 residues.

V and J are TRBV28 and TRBJ2-1; D gene uncertain. V shed 5 bases and J shed 9 bases, with 11 bases lying between them. Per germline, CDR1 MDHEN and CDR2 SYDVKM. The CDR3 length is 12 residues. In DNA, the CDR3 is TGTGCCAGCAGTACCTTAGGCGGTGAGCAGTTCTTC. This sequence encodes CASSTLGGEQFF.

This sequence joins TRBV15 and TRBJ2-5; 7 nucleotides agree with TRBD1. V trimming: 4 bases; J trimming: 5 bases; junction bases outside the gene matches: 4. The CDR3 is 13 amino acids. Germline V gives CDR1 LNHNV, CDR2 YYDKDF (reference sequence). Here the CDR3 reads CATSNKGAETQYF. CDR3 nucleotide sequence: TGTGCCACCAGCAATAAGGGGGCTGAGACCCAGTACTTC.

This clonotype was recorded at least ten times. In DNA form, the CDR3 reads TGTGCCAGCAGCCCCCGAGGGGGGGGCAATGAGCAGTTCTTC. It encodes CASSPRGGGNEQFF. The chain has TRBV14 and TRBJ2-1; tentatively, D is TRBD2 (7 bases). The germline V and J ends were trimmed by 4 bases and 6 bases, with 13 bases remaining between them. Per the germline V gene, CDR1 is SGHDN and CDR2 is FVKESK. CDR3 length: 14 residues.

This clonotype was detected only once. The V call is TRBV19, the J call TRBJ2-4, with D maybe TRBD2 (5 bases). CDR1 and CDR2 (germline): LNHDA, SQIVND (reference sequence). CDR3 length: 16 residues. The V gene lost 9 bases and the J gene lost 2 bases, with 20 bases spanning the gap. CDR3 loop: CARSYSGSHPKNIQYF. The CDR3 DNA sequence: TGTGCCAGAAGCTACTCGGGAAGCCATCCCAAAAACATTCAGTACTTC.

This clonotype showed up many times. The rearrangement links TRBV7-6 to TRBJ2-3, with D perhaps being TRBD1 or TRBD2 (6 bases each). V shed 5 bases and J shed 2 bases, with 14 bases lying between them. This CDR3 has 15 amino acids. Germline CDR1 is SGHVS and CDR2 is FNYEAQ. CDR3 protein: CASSLQGTATDTQYF. In nucleotides, the CDR3 is TGTGCCAGCAGCCTCCAGGGGACTGCCACAGATACGCAGTATTTT.

The chain is built from TRBV12-3 or TRBV12-4 and TRBJ1-4; a possible D gene is TRBD1 (5 bases). There are 13 residues in the CDR3. The V end was cut by 6 bases, the J end by 7 bases, with 12 bases between. The CDR3, as DNA: TGTGCCAGCAGACCAGGGTGGGGTGAAAAACTGTTTTTT. Its protein product is CASRPGWGEKLFF.

The rearrangement links TRBV5-1 to TRBJ1-1; 9 bases fit TRBD1. The ends lost 4 bases at V and 1 base at J; junction bases unmatched: 5. Germline lookup yields CDR1 SGHRS and CDR2 YFSETQ. This CDR3 is 15 amino acids long. For the CDR3, the DNA is TGCGCCAGCAGCCCGATGGGACAGGGGAACACTGAAGCTTTCTTT. It translates to CASSPMGQGNTEAFF.

The chain uses TRBV29-1 and TRBJ2-5; a weak D match, TRBD1 (5 bases). Trimming shortened V by 3 bases and J by 5 bases, and 13 bases separated the two germline ends. Germline CDR1 reads SQVTM; CDR2 reads ANQGSEA. The CDR3 runs to 13 residues. The CDR3 protein is CSVEFGQGETQYF. The CDR3 DNA sequence: TGCAGCGTTGAGTTCGGGCAGGGCGAGACCCAGTACTTC.

This clonotype was recorded only once. The chain carries TRBV12-3 or TRBV12-4 and TRBJ2-7; 7 nucleotides align to TRBD2. The length of the CDR3 is 14 residues. Germline trimming cut 2 bases from V and 6 bases from J; bases unmatched to any gene: 7. CDR3 DNA: TGTGCCAGCAGTTTATTCGCGGGAGAAGGCGAGCAGTACTTC. Translating gives CASSLFAGEGEQYF.

Regarding this clonotype: Sequence at one end of the junction differs from germline and may be a read error. The CDR3 bases are TGTGCCAACAGCCCCGGACGTGGGGCTTTCTTT. Translation gives CANSPGRGAFF. The chain employs TRBV7-9 and TRBJ1-1; D gene unclear. CDR3 length equals 11 residues. Germline V lookup: CDR1 SEHNR, CDR2 FQNEAQ (reference sequence).

At least ten counts were recorded for this clonotype. V and J are TRBV20-1 and TRBJ2-5; D may be TRBD1 or TRBD2 (5 bases each). Germline CDR1 is DFQATT and CDR2 is SNEGSKA (reference sequence). The germline V and J ends were trimmed by 0 bases and 1 base, with 12 bases remaining between them. This CDR3 region has 15 residues. The CDR3 DNA reads TGCAGTGCTAGAGAGGGATTGGGGGTCCAAGAGACCCAGTACTTC. This encodes CSAREGLGVQETQYF.

This clonotype came up a few times. V is TRBV20-1 and J is TRBJ1-4; D unresolved. V lost 0 bases, J lost 6 bases, and 14 bases lay in between. The CDR3 is 15 amino acids. From germline, CDR1 is DFQATT and CDR2 SNEGSKA (reference sequence). The CDR3: CSARDGHSTDEKLFF. Written as DNA, the CDR3 is TGCAGTGCTAGAGATGGGCACAGTACCGATGAAAAACTGTTTTTT.